This entry concerns a single TCR beta chain. This record comes from a study of Graves' ophthalmopathy and Graves' hyperthyroidism. The TCR beta CDR3 regions underwent amplification from RNA transcripts. In the first round, RT-PCR was carried out with HTBI primers, and a multiplex PCR formed the second round. MiXCR, run by TCRdb on the multiplex PCR reads, gives a single entry per CDR3 protein. The sample has approximately 41,000 distinct CDR3 sequences; around 50% are singletons. The CDR3 consists of 14 residues. Trimming pared 0 bases from V and 0 bases from J, leaving 6 bases between. In germline, CDR1 is MNHEY, CDR2 SVGAGI.

The chain joins TRBV6-5 to TRBJ2-7; TRBD1 might be the D (5 bases). The sample consisted of peripheral blood. The source of this sequence is an adult man with Graves' ophthalmopathy. In DNA, the CDR3 is TGTGCCAGCAGTTACTCCAGGGACTCCTACGAGCAGTACTTC. This gives the protein CASSYSRDSYEQYF.